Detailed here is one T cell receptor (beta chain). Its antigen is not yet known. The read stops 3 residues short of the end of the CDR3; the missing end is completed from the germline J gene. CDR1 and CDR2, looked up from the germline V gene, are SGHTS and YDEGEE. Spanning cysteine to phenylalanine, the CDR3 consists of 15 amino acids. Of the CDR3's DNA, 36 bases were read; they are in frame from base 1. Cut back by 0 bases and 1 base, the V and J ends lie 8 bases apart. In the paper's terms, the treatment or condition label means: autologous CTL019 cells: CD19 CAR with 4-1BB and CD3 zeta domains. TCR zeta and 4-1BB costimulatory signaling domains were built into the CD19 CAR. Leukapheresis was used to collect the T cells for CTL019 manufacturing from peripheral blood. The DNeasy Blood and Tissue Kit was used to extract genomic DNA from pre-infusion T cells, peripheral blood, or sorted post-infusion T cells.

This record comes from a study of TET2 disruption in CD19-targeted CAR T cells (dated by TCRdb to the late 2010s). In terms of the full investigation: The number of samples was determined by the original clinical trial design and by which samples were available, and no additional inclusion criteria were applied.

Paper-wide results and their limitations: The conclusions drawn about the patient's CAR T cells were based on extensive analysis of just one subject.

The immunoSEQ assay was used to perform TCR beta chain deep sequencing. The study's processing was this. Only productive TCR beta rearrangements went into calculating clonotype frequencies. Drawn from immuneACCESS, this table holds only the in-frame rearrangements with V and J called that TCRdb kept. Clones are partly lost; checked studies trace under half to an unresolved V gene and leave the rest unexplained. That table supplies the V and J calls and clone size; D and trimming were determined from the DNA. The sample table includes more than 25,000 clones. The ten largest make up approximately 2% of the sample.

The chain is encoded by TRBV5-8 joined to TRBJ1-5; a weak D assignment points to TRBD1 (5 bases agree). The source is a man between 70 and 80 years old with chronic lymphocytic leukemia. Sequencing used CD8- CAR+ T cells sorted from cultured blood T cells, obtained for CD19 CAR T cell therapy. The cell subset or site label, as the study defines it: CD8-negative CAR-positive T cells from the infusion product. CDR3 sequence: CASSLDRLSNQPQHF. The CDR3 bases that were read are TGTGCCAGCAGCTTGGACAGGCTCAGCAATCAGCCC.